These 9 T cell receptor beta chains were all obtained from the same sample, sequenced in a study of CD8+ T cells in alopecia areata. As for treatment: oral pan-JAK inhibitor, 5-10 mg twice daily. Reverse transcription of extracted RNA yielded cDNA, which provided the sequencing template. Clones were read by immunoSEQ multiplex PCR, and TCRdb kept only the in-frame ones, dropping some. The table lists about 100,000 clones, roughly three fifths of them singletons. Source: CD8+ T cells sorted from blood, taken at approximately week 61, from a patient treated with tofacitinib. The receptors stem from a human donor with alopecia areata.

The chain is built from TRBV29-1 and TRBJ2-2; D is undetermined. Trimming took 3 bases from V and 0 from J, leaving 8 bases between them. The CDR3 has 14 residues. Germline V gene data show CDR1 as SQVTM and CDR2 as ANQGSEA. CDR3 residues: CSVEVTPNTGELFF. The CDR3 DNA sequence: TGCAGCGTTGAGGTGACACCGAACACCGGGGAGCTGTTTTTT.

This clone turned up a few times. The chain carries TRBV4-1 and TRBJ1-1, with D perhaps TRBD1 (5 bases). The CDR3 covers 12 residues. The V and J ends lost 5 bases and 7 bases respectively, with 11 bases between them. CDR1 is MGHRA, CDR2 YSYEKL, per germline. CDR3 bases: TGCGCCAGCAGCGGATTGGGGCGTGAAGCTTTCTTT. Amino acid sequence: CASSGLGREAFF.

The chain uses TRBV4-1 and TRBJ2-7; 10 bases line up with TRBD1. The germline V gene has CDR1 MGHRA and CDR2 YSYEKL. Trimming removed 3 bases from V and 0 bases from J; junction bases left unmatched: 2. The CDR3 consists of 15 residues. The CDR3 DNA is TGCGCCAGCAGCCAGGGACAGGGGTCCTCCTACGAGCAGTACTTC. This sequence encodes CASSQGQGSSYEQYF.

The rearrangement links TRBV10-3 to TRBJ2-5; 9 bases are a match to TRBD2. With 10 bases clipped from V and 1 base from J, the junction kept 4 bases outside the gene matches. The CDR3 has 13 residues. Germline lookup yields CDR1 ENHRY and CDR2 SYGVKD. Written as DNA, the CDR3 is TGTGCCACTAGCGGGGAGATCCAAGAGACCCAGTACTTC. Residues: CATSGEIQETQYF.

This chain links TRBV4-1 with TRBJ2-1; D is unresolved. Trimming shortened V by 4 bases and J by 6 bases, and 13 bases separated the two germline ends. Germline lookup yields CDR1 MGHRA and CDR2 YSYEKL. The CDR3 loop spans 14 amino acids. The CDR3 spells CASSPPKTPNEQFF. The CDR3 bases are TGCGCCAGCAGCCCCCCTAAGACTCCCAATGAGCAGTTCTTC.

V and J are TRBV30 and TRBJ1-3; tentative D call: TRBD1 (5 bases). Germline CDR1 GTSNPN, CDR2 SVGIG (reference sequence). CDR3 length: 13 residues. Trimming stripped 5 bases from V and 0 bases from J, with 8 bases between. This chain's CDR3 is CAWHGGSGNTIYF. Written as DNA, the CDR3 is TGTGCCTGGCATGGGGGCTCTGGAAACACCATATATTTT.

The sample holds one count of this clone. V and J are TRBV27 and TRBJ1-5; TRBD1 matches at 8 bases. The CDR3 consists of 15 residues. Germline CDR1 is MNHEY and CDR2 is SMNVEV (reference sequence). V gave up 3 bases and J gave up 4 bases; unmatched junction bases: 5. For the CDR3, the DNA is TGTGCCAGCAGTTTCTCCAGGGGGCTAAATCAGCCCCAGCATTTT. Amino acid sequence: CASSFSRGLNQPQHF.

The chain employs TRBV6-5 and TRBJ2-3; D gene unclear. Germline-derived CDR1 and CDR2 are MNHEY and SVGAGI. Between the trimmed V and J ends, which lost 6 bases and 4 bases, there was a span of 14 bases. CDR3 length: 14 amino acids. CDR3 DNA sequence: TGTGCCAGCAGGATGAGCGACTTCTCAGATACGCAGTATTTT. It translates to CASRMSDFSDTQYF.

This clone was picked up a small number of times. The rearrangement joins TRBV6-1 to TRBJ1-3; D perhaps matches TRBD1 (6 bases). Trimming shortened V by 2 bases and J by 0 bases, and 11 bases separated the two germline ends. Germline CDR1 reads MNHNS; CDR2 reads SASEGT. The CDR3 loop spans 16 amino acids. CDR3: CASSETGPASGNTIYF. CDR3 sequence (DNA): TGTGCCAGCAGTGAAACAGGGCCAGCCTCTGGAAACACCATATATTTT.